One TCR beta chain is described in this entry. The data stem from a study of blood T cell repertoires in COVID-19. Study details: COVID-19 samples collected from the United States, Italy and Spain covered acute and convalescent phases. In each case, the material was cDNA or gDNA derived from T cells, B-cell-depleted T cells, or PBMCs.

The CDR3 covers 16 residues. From germline, CDR1 is LNHNV and CDR2 YYDKDF (reference sequence). V was cut by 3 bases and J by 5 bases, with 19 bases left in between. As originally analysed: Reference gene primer amplification gave estimated nucleated cell counts. Some clones are missing from TCRdb's copy, which holds only in-frame ones; the method was immunoSEQ multiplex PCR. V, J and clone size derive from that table, while D and trimming were established from the DNA sequence. This sample has approximately 94,000 clones, with 70% to 90% found just once. This TCR came from a woman at least 80 years old with active COVID-19. Sequenced sample: peripheral blood. The V and J genes are TRBV15 and TRBJ1-2; no clear D. The CDR3 spells CATSSFREPTLYGYTF. In DNA, the CDR3 is TGTGCCACCAGCAGCTTCCGGGAACCTACCTTATATGGCTACACCTTC. Based on the CDR3 plus reference TRBV15 and TRBJ1-2, the full variable domain is DAMVIQNPRYQVTQFGKPVTLSCSQTLNHNVMYWYQQKSSQAPKLLFHYYDKDFNNEADTPDNFQSRRPNTSFCFLDIRSPGLGDTAMYLCATSSFREPTLYGYTFGSGTRLTVV.